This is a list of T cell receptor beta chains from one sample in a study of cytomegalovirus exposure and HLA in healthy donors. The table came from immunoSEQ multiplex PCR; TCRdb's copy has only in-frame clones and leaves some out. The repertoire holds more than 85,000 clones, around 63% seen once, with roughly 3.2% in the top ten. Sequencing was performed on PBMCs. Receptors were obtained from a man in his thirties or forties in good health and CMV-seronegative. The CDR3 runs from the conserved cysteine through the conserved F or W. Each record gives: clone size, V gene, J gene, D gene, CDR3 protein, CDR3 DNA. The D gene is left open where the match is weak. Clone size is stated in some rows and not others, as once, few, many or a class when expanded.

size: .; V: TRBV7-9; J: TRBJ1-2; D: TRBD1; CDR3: CASSPPRGLNYGYTF; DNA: TGTGCCAGCAGCCCGCCAAGGGGGCTTAACTATGGCTACACCTTC
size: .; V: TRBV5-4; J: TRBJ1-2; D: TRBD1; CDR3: CASSYEIQQGGYTF; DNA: TGTGCCAGCAGCTACGAAATCCAACAGGGGGGCTACACCTTC
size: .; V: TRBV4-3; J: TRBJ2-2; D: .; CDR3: CASSQVPGQISNTGELFF; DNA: TGCGCCAGCAGCCAAGTTCCAGGGCAGATTTCGAACACCGGGGAGCTGTTTTTT
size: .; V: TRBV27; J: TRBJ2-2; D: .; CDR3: CASSPVPLSGELFF; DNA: TGTGCCAGCAGCCCCGTACCGCTGAGCGGGGAGCTGTTTTTT
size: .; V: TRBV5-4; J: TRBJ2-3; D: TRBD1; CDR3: CASSLGAGTGGTDTQYF; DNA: TGTGCCAGCAGCTTGGGGGCCGGGACAGGGGGCACAGATACGCAGTATTTT
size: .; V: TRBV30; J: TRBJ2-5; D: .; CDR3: CAWSKNIQEETQYF; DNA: TGTGCCTGGAGTAAAAACATACAGGAGGAGACCCAGTACTTC
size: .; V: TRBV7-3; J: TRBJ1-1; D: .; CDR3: CASSLGAGGNTEAFF; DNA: TGTGCCAGCAGCTTGGGTGCGGGCGGGAACACTGAAGCTTTCTTT
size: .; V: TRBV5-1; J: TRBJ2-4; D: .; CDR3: CASSLGGGDIQYF; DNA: TGCGCCAGCAGCCTAGGAGGAGGGGACATTCAGTACTTC
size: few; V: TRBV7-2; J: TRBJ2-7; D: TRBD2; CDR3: CASSLGLKVAGVAYEQYF; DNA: TGTGCCAGCAGCTTAGGTCTAAAAGTAGCGGGAGTAGCGTACGAGCAGTACTTC
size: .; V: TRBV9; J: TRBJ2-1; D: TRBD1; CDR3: CASSVSGTGSSSYNEQFF; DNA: TGTGCCAGCAGCGTATCCGGGACAGGGTCAAGCTCCTACAATGAGCAGTTCTTC
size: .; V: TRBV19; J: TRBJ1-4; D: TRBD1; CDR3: CASSSIGTGGEKLFF; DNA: TGTGCCAGTAGTTCGATCGGGACAGGGGGTGAAAAACTGTTTTTT
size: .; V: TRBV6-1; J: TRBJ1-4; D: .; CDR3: CASSEMDRSNEKLFF; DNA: TGTGCCAGCAGTGAAATGGACAGATCGAATGAAAAACTGTTTTTT
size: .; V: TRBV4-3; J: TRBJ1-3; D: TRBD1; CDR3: CASSQRDSGNTIYF; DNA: TGCGCCAGCAGCCAACGGGACAGTGGAAACACCATATATTTT
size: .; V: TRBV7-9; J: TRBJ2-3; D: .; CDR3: CASSLGSSRVLDTQYF; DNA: TGTGCCAGCAGCTTAGGTAGTTCTCGTGTGCTGGATACGCAGTATTTT
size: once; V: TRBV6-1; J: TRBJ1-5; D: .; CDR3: CASSEFRQAGVGNQPQHF; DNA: TGTGCCAGCAGTGAATTCAGACAGGCCGGGGTAGGCAATCAGCCCCAGCATTTT
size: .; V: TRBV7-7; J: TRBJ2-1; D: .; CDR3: CASSSIGNEQFF; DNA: TGTGCTAGCAGCTCAATCGGGAATGAGCAGTTCTTC
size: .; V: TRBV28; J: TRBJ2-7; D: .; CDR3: CASSLGGTYEQYF; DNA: TGTGCCAGCAGTTTGGGGGGTACCTACGAGCAGTACTTC
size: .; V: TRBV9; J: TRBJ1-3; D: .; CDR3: CASSAQVGDGNTIYF; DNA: TGTGCCAGCAGCGCCCAGGTAGGGGATGGAAACACCATATATTTT
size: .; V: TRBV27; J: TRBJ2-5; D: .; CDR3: CASSLSFSGLQETQYF; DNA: TGTGCCAGCAGTTTATCGTTCAGCGGCCTACAAGAGACCCAGTACTTC
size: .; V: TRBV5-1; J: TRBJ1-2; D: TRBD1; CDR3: CASSFQTRGQADYGYTF; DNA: TGCGCCAGCAGCTTCCAAACAAGGGGACAGGCCGACTATGGCTACACCTTC
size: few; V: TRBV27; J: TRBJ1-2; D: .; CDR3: CATSTEAGGYTF; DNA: TGTGCCACCTCGACAGAGGCGGGAGGCTACACCTTC
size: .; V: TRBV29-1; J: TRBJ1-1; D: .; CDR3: CSVVRRTMNTEAFF; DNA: TGCAGCGTTGTGAGGCGGACTATGAACACTGAAGCTTTCTTT
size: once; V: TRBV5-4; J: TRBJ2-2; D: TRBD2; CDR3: CASSLRLAGGGTGELFF; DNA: TGTGCCAGCAGCTTGAGGCTAGCGGGAGGTGGGACCGGGGAGCTGTTTTTT
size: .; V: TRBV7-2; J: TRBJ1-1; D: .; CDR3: CASNRDSNTEAFF; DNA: TGTGCCAGCAACAGGGATTCGAACACTGAAGCTTTCTTT
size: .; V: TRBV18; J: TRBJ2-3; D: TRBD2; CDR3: CASSSIAGGPGGPTDTQYF; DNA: TGTGCCAGCTCTTCTATAGCGGGAGGGCCAGGAGGGCCCACAGATACGCAGTATTTT
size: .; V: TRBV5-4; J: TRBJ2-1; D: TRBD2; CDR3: CASSPGTSGSYNEQFF; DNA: TGTGCCAGCAGCCCCGGGACTAGCGGGTCCTACAATGAGCAGTTCTTC
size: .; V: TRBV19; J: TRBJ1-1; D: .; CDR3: CASKRGTDTEAFF; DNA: TGTGCCAGTAAGCGGGGCACCGACACTGAAGCTTTCTTT
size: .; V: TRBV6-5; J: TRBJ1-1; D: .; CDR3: CASSYEPGGYSTEAFF; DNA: TGTGCCAGCAGTTACGAACCCGGGGGGTACTCCACTGAAGCTTTCTTT
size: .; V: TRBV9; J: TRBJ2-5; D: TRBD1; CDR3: CASSVEDRAGRETQYF; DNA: TGTGCCAGCAGCGTAGAAGACAGGGCGGGCAGAGAGACCCAGTACTTC
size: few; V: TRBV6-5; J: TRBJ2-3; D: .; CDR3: CASSYSRGRGTDTQYF; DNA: TGTGCCAGCAGTTACTCGCGGGGGCGCGGCACAGATACGCAGTATTTT
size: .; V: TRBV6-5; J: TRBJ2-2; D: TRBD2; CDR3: CASTPGLAGAGELFF; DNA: TGTGCCAGCACCCCGGGACTAGCGGGAGCCGGGGAGCTGTTTTTT
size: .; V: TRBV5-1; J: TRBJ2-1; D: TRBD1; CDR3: CASSMGQGAASSYNEQFF; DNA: TGCGCCAGCAGCATGGGACAGGGGGCAGCGAGCTCCTACAATGAGCAGTTCTTC
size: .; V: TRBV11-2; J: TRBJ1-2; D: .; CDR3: CASSLGSTWRTYGYTF; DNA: TGTGCCAGCAGCTTAGGCAGCACCTGGAGGACCTATGGCTACACCTTC
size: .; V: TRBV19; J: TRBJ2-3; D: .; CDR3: CASRRGTSTDTQYF; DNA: TGTGCCAGTAGAAGAGGGACTAGCACAGATACGCAGTATTTT
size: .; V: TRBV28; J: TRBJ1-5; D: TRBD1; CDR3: CASSPRKGADNQPQHF; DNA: TGTGCCAGCAGTCCCCGGAAGGGGGCGGACAATCAGCCCCAGCATTTT